These 6 T cell receptor beta chains were all obtained from the same sample, sequenced in a study of shared clonotypes between healthy human individuals. The table came from immunoSEQ multiplex PCR; TCRdb's copy has only in-frame clones and leaves some out. The sample consists of millions of clones, 90% to 95% of them appearing once. Sequenced material: naive CD4+ T cells sorted from blood. Subset meaning: CD45RA+ positively selected. The receptors were sampled from a man aged 18 to 29 in good health.

V gene TRBV5-4 combines with J gene TRBJ1-2; 7 positions match TRBD1. The CDR3 spans 14 residues. V trimming: 4 bases; J trimming: 7 bases; junction bases outside the gene matches: 10. Germline V CDR1 and CDR2: SGHNT, YYREEE (reference sequence). The CDR3: CASSRDRVTTGYTF. CDR3 in DNA: TGTGCCAGCAGCCGAGACAGGGTAACTACTGGCTACACCTTC.

The V gene is TRBV30, the J gene TRBJ2-7, with 8 nucleotides matching TRBD1. The CDR3 has 18 amino acids. The V segment lost 2 bases and the J segment 4 bases; nucleotides outside the gene matches: 19. The germline gives CDR1 GTSNPN, CDR2 SVGIG (reference sequence). CDR3 in DNA: TGTGCCTGGAGTATGCCGGGACAGGTCCATGTGGGGGTTTACGAGCAGTACTTC. Translated: CAWSMPGQVHVGVYEQYF.

The chain has TRBV5-4 and TRBJ1-1, with D uncertain. This CDR3 has 18 residues. Germline CDR1 SGHNT, CDR2 YYREEE (reference sequence). V shed 0 bases and J shed 0 bases, with 18 bases lying between them. As DNA, the CDR3 is TGTGCCAGCAGCTTGGCAGGAACTAAGTGGGCGATGAACACTGAAGCTTTCTTT. Its translation is CASSLAGTKWAMNTEAFF.

About this clone: Likely a read error: the CDR3 ends without its conserved phenylalanine or tryptophan. The DNA is omitted, as the CDR3 cannot be located on it reliably, and the CDR3 follows TCRdb's listing. The V and J genes are TRBV20-1 and TRBJ2-3; TRBD2, the table's D call, was not compared with the DNA. Germline assignment: CDR1 DFQATT and CDR2 SNEGSKA (reference sequence). The CDR3 length is 11 residues, termini included. The CDR3 reads CSAREGGETWS.

Of note for this clone: Other DNA sequences within the sample encode an identical CDR3. This chain connects TRBV9 to TRBJ1-1, with TRBD1 matching over 8 bases. Trimming took 0 bases from V and 4 from J; bases not matched to a gene: 2. CDR1 is SGDLS and CDR2 is YYNGEE in the germline V gene. This CDR3 contains 14 residues. CDR3 protein: CASSVGQGSTEAFF. For the CDR3, the DNA is TGTGCCAGCAGCGTAGGACAGGGGAGCACTGAAGCTTTCTTT. Full variable domain (remainder filled in from reference TRBV9 and TRBJ1-1): DSGVTQTPKHLITATGQRVTLRCSPRSGDLSVYWYQQSLDQGLQFLIQYYNGEERAKGNILERFSAQQFPDLHSELNLSSLELGDSALYFCASSVGQGSTEAFFGQGTRLTVV.

This chain joins TRBV19 and TRBJ2-7; 8 bases agree with TRBD1. Germline CDR1 LNHDA, CDR2 SQIVND (reference sequence). V gave up 6 bases and J gave up 8 bases; unmatched junction bases: 9. The CDR3 spans 13 residues. The CDR3 reads CASSDRGRYQQYF. The CDR3 nucleotides read TGTGCCAGTAGCGACAGGGGCCGTTACCAGCAGTACTTC.